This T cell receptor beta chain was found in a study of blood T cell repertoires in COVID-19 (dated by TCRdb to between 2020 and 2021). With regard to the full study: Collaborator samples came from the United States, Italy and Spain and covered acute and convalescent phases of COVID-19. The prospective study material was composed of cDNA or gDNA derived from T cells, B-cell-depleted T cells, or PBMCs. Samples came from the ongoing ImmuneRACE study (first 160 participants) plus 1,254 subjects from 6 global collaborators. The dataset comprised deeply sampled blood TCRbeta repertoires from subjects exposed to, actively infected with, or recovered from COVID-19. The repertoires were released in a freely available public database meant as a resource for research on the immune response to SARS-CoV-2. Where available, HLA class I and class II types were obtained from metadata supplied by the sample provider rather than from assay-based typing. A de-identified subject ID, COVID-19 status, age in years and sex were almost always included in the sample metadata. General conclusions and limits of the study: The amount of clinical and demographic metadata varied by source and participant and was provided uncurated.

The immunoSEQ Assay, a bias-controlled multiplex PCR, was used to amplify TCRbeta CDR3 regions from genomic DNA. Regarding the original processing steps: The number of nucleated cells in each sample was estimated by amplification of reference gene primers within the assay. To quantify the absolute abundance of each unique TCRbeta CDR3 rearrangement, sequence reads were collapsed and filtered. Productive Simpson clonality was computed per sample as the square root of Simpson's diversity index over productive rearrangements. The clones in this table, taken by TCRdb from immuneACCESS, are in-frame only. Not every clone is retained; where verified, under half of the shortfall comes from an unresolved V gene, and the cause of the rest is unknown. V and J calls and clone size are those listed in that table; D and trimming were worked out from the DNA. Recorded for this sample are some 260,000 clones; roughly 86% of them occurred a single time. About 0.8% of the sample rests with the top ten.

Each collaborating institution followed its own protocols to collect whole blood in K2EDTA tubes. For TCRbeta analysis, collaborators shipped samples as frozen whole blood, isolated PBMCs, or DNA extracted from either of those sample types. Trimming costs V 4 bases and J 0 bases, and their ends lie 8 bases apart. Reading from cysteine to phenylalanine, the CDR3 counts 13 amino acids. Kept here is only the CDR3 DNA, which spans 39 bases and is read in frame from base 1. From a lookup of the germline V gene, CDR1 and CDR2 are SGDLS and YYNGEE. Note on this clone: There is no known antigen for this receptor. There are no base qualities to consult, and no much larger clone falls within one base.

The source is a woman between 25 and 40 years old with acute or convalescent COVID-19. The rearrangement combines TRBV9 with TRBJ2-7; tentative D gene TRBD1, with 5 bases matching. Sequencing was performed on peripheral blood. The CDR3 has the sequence CASSPTDSYEQYF. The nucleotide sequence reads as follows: TGTGCCAGCAGCCCGACAGACTCCTACGAGCAGTACTTC.